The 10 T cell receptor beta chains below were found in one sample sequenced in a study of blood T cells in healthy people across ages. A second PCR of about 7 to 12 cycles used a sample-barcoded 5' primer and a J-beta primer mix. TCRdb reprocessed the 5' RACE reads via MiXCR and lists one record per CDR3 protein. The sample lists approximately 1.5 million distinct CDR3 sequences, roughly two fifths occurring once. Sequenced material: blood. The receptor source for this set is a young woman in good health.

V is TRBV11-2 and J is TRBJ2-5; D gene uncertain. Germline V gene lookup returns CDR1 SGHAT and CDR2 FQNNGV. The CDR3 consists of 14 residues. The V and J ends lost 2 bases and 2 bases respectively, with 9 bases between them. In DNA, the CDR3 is TGTGCCAGCAGCTTAATGCCCGGGCAAGAGACCCAGTACTTC. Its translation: CASSLMPGQETQYF.

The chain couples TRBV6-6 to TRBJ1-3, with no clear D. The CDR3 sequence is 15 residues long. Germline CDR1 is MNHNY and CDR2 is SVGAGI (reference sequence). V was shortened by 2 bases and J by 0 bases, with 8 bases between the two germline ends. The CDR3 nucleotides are TGTGCCAGCAGTTACCGAGCAGGCTCTGGAAACACCATATATTTT. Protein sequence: CASSYRAGSGNTIYF.

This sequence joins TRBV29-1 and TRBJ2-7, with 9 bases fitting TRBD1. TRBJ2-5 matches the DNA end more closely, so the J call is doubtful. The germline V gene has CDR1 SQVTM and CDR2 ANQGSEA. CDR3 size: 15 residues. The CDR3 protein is CSVDITGTGIETQYF. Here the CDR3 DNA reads TGCAGCGTTGATATTACCGGGACAGGGATAGAGACCCAGTACTTC.

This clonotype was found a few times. For the CDR3, the DNA is TGCAGCGTTGGAAGTCTAGCGGGAAGCGATGAGCAGTTCTTC. Encoded protein: CSVGSLAGSDEQFF. The gene calls are TRBV29-1 and TRBJ2-1, with 9 bases matching TRBD2. The CDR3 has 14 amino acids. V lost 4 bases, J lost 8 bases, and 9 bases stayed unmatched. Germline CDR1 and CDR2: SQVTM and ANQGSEA.

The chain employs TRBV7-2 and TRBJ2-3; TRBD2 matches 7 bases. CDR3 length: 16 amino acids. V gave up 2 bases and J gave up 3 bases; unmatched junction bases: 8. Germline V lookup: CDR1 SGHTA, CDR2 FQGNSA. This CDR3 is CASSLFDGRITDTQYF. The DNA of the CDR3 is TGTGCCAGCAGCTTATTTGACGGGAGGATTACAGATACGCAGTATTTT.

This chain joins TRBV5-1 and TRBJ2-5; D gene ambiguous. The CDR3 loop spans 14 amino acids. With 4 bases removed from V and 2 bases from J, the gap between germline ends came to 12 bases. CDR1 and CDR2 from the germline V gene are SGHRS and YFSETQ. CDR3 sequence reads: CASSPRNVQETQYF. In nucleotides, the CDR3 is TGCGCCAGCAGCCCGAGGAACGTGCAAGAGACCCAGTACTTC.

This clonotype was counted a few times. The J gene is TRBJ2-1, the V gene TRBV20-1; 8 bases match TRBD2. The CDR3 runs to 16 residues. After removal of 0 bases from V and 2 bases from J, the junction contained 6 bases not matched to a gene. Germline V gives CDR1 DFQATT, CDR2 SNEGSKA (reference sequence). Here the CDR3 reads CSARDPRGGPYNEQFF. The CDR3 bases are TGCAGTGCTAGAGATCCTCGGGGGGGACCCTACAATGAGCAGTTCTTC.

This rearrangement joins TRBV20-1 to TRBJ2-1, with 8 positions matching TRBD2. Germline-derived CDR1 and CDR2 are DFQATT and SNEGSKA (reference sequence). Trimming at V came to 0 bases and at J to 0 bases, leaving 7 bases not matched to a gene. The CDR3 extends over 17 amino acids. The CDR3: CSARDPRLARSYNEQFF. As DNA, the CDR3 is TGCAGTGCTAGAGACCCAAGACTAGCGCGCTCCTACAATGAGCAGTTCTTC.

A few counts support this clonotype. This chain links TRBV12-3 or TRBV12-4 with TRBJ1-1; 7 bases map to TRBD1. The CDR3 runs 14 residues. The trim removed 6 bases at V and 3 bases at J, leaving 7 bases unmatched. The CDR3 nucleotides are TGTGCCAGCAGCCCAGGGGGTGGCGACACTGAAGCTTTCTTT. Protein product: CASSPGGGDTEAFF.

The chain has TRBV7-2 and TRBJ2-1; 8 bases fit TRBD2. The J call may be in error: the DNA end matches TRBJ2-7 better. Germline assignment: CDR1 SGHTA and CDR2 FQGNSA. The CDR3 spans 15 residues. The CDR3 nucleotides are TGTGCCAGCAGCCCATGGGAGAGCGGGAGTGGCGAGCAGTACTTC. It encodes CASSPWESGSGEQYF.